Listed below are T cell receptor beta chains from one sample, sequenced in a study of OX40 agonist ivuxolimab in advanced cancers. Profiled with immunoSEQ multiplex PCR; TCRdb holds only in-frame clones, not every one. The table shows about 22,000 clones, with roughly nine tenths occurring only once. The sequences come from CD4+ or CD8+ T cells sorted from blood, collected in a trial of the OX40 agonist ivuxolimab. These receptors all come from an adult with an advanced solid tumor such as melanoma, head and neck, liver or kidney cancer. CDR3s include the opening cysteine and the closing phenylalanine or tryptophan. A D gene is named only where the DNA matches it firmly. Expanded clones are given a class, and other clones once, few, many or no size at all.

cdr3_aa: CASSLSSTYEQYF
cdr3_nt: TGTGCCAGCAGTTTATCCTCTACCTACGAGCAGTACTTC
j_call: TRBJ2-7
clone_size: many
v_call: TRBV28
d_call: .

cdr3_aa: CASSYNGAYNEQFF
cdr3_nt: TGTGCCAGCAGTTACAACGGGGCCTACAATGAGCAGTTCTTC
j_call: TRBJ2-1
clone_size: .
v_call: TRBV6-6
d_call: .

cdr3_aa: CASRLRDEWETQYF
cdr3_nt: TGTGCCAGCCGGTTGCGGGACGAGTGGGAGACCCAGTACTTC
j_call: TRBJ2-5
clone_size: .
v_call: TRBV5-4
d_call: .

cdr3_aa: CASLAREGAYEQYF
cdr3_nt: TGTGCCTCCTTAGCCCGGGAGGGGGCCTACGAGCAGTACTTC
j_call: TRBJ2-7
clone_size: once
v_call: TRBV6-1
d_call: TRBD2

cdr3_aa: CASSATSGKFEQYF
cdr3_nt: TGTGCCAGCAGCGCGACTAGCGGGAAGTTCGAGCAGTACTTC
j_call: TRBJ2-7
clone_size: .
v_call: TRBV9
d_call: TRBD2

cdr3_aa: CASSVGRTYEQYF
cdr3_nt: TGTGCCAGCAGTGTTGGGCGCACCTACGAGCAGTACTTC
j_call: TRBJ2-7
clone_size: .
v_call: TRBV7-9
d_call: .

cdr3_aa: CASSEAEGAGYGYTF
cdr3_nt: TGTGCCAGCAGTGAAGCAGAGGGGGCTGGCTATGGCTACACCTTC
j_call: TRBJ1-2
clone_size: .
v_call: TRBV6-1
d_call: TRBD1

cdr3_aa: CASRAFSQREQYF
cdr3_nt: TGTGCCAGCCGGGCTTTCAGCCAGAGGGAGCAGTACTTC
j_call: TRBJ2-7
clone_size: .
v_call: TRBV6-1
d_call: .

cdr3_aa: CASSWGRSGANVLTF
cdr3_nt: TGTGCCAGCAGTTGGGGCAGGTCTGGGGCCAACGTCCTGACTTTC
j_call: TRBJ2-6
clone_size: .
v_call: TRBV28
d_call: .

cdr3_aa: CASSLTGFYNEQFF
cdr3_nt: TGTGCCAGCAGCTTGACAGGGTTCTACAATGAGCAGTTCTTC
j_call: TRBJ2-1
clone_size: medium-sized
v_call: TRBV6-5
d_call: TRBD1

cdr3_aa: CASRGRRDQPQHF
cdr3_nt: TGTGCCAGTAGGGGCAGGCGGGACCAGCCCCAGCATTTT
j_call: TRBJ1-5
clone_size: .
v_call: TRBV19
d_call: .

cdr3_aa: CASSECGEQYF
cdr3_nt: TGTGCCAGCAGCGAGTGTGGAGAGCAGTACTTC
j_call: TRBJ2-7
clone_size: .
v_call: TRBV21-1
d_call: .

cdr3_aa: CASLEADTQYF
cdr3_nt: TGTGCCAGCCTCGAGGCCGATACGCAGTATTTT
j_call: TRBJ2-3
clone_size: .
v_call: TRBV2
d_call: .

cdr3_aa: CASSERNNQPQHF
cdr3_nt: TGTGCCAGCAGTGAGAGGAACAATCAGCCCCAGCATTTT
j_call: TRBJ1-5
clone_size: .
v_call: TRBV2
d_call: .

cdr3_aa: CASSLGTTSTDTQYF
cdr3_nt: TGTGCCAGCAGTTTAGGGACCACTAGCACAGATACGCAGTATTTT
j_call: TRBJ2-3
clone_size: .
v_call: TRBV28
d_call: .

cdr3_aa: CASSGPESYEQYF
cdr3_nt: TGTGCCAGCAGTGGCCCGGAGTCCTACGAGCAGTACTTC
j_call: TRBJ2-7
clone_size: once
v_call: TRBV7-2
d_call: .

cdr3_aa: CASSEFGADYNEQFF
cdr3_nt: TGTGCCAGCAGTGAGTTCGGGGCGGACTACAATGAGCAGTTCTTC
j_call: TRBJ2-1
clone_size: .
v_call: TRBV6-6
d_call: .

cdr3_aa: CASGLPLAGGNSYEQYF
cdr3_nt: TGTGCTAGTGGTTTGCCTTTAGCGGGAGGGAACTCCTACGAGCAGTACTTC
j_call: TRBJ2-7
clone_size: .
v_call: TRBV12-5
d_call: TRBD2

cdr3_aa: CASSPSPGSSYNEQFF
cdr3_nt: TGTGCCAGCAGCCCCAGTCCGGGGAGCTCCTACAATGAGCAGTTCTTC
j_call: TRBJ2-1
clone_size: .
v_call: TRBV7-3
d_call: .

cdr3_aa: CASSYGDSYEQYF
cdr3_nt: TGTGCCAGCAGTTACGGGGACAGCTACGAGCAGTACTTC
j_call: TRBJ2-7
clone_size: once
v_call: TRBV6-5
d_call: TRBD1

cdr3_aa: CASSLMGAEAFF
cdr3_nt: TGTGCCAGCAGCTTAATGGGTGCTGAAGCTTTCTTT
j_call: TRBJ1-1
clone_size: .
v_call: TRBV7-6
d_call: .

cdr3_aa: CASSQAQGEAYEQYF
cdr3_nt: TGCGCCAGCAGCCAAGCCCAGGGGGAGGCCTACGAGCAGTACTTC
j_call: TRBJ2-7
clone_size: .
v_call: TRBV4-3
d_call: .

cdr3_aa: CASSLFRGSYNEQFF
cdr3_nt: TGTGCCAGCAGCTTATTCAGGGGCTCCTACAATGAGCAGTTCTTC
j_call: TRBJ2-1
clone_size: .
v_call: TRBV11-3
d_call: .

cdr3_aa: CSVEGWTDTQYF
cdr3_nt: TGCAGCGTTGAAGGGTGGACGGATACGCAGTATTTT
j_call: TRBJ2-3
clone_size: few
v_call: TRBV29-1
d_call: .

cdr3_aa: CASRPGSSFGNQPQHF
cdr3_nt: TGTGCCAGCAGGCCGGGTTCGAGTTTTGGCAATCAGCCCCAGCATTTT
j_call: TRBJ1-5
clone_size: .
v_call: TRBV28
d_call: .

cdr3_aa: CASSPHEAVDFYGYTF
cdr3_nt: TGTGCCAGCAGCCCTCATGAGGCTGTCGACTTTTATGGCTACACCTTC
j_call: TRBJ1-2
clone_size: once
v_call: TRBV14
d_call: .

cdr3_aa: CASSEAPGETQYF
cdr3_nt: TGTGCCAGCAGTGAAGCGCCCGGAGAGACCCAGTACTTC
j_call: TRBJ2-5
clone_size: .
v_call: TRBV2
d_call: .

cdr3_aa: CASSVEEGRGTEAFF
cdr3_nt: TGTGCCAGCAGCGTAGAAGAAGGTCGCGGCACTGAAGCTTTCTTT
j_call: TRBJ1-1
clone_size: .
v_call: TRBV9
d_call: .

cdr3_aa: CASSKNTGELFF
cdr3_nt: TGTGCCAGCAGCAAGAACACCGGGGAGCTGTTTTTT
j_call: TRBJ2-2
clone_size: medium-sized
v_call: TRBV5-4
d_call: .

cdr3_aa: CASSLQTGLYNEQFF
cdr3_nt: TGTGCCAGCAGCCTCCAGACGGGACTGTACAATGAGCAGTTCTTC
j_call: TRBJ2-1
clone_size: .
v_call: TRBV7-8
d_call: .

cdr3_aa: CASSSSSRTRSYEQYF
cdr3_nt: TGTGCCAGCAGCTCTAGTTCCAGGACTCGCTCCTACGAGCAGTACTTC
j_call: TRBJ2-7
clone_size: .
v_call: TRBV11-3
d_call: .

cdr3_aa: CASSASRDTKKNIQYF
cdr3_nt: TGTGCCAGCAGCGCCAGCCGGGACACAAAAAAAAACATTCAGTACTTC
j_call: TRBJ2-4
clone_size: .
v_call: TRBV9
d_call: .

cdr3_aa: CASSHGTSGGSYEQYF
cdr3_nt: TGTGCCAGCAGCCACGGGACTAGCGGAGGCTCCTACGAGCAGTACTTC
j_call: TRBJ2-7
clone_size: .
v_call: TRBV11-1
d_call: TRBD2

cdr3_aa: CASTTVGQNNEKLFF
cdr3_nt: TGTGCCAGCACCACGGTGGGACAGAATAATGAAAAACTGTTTTTT
j_call: TRBJ1-4
clone_size: .
v_call: TRBV28
d_call: TRBD1

cdr3_aa: CASIYTEAFF
cdr3_nt: TGTGCCAGCATCTACACTGAAGCTTTCTTT
j_call: TRBJ1-1
clone_size: .
v_call: TRBV21-1
d_call: .

cdr3_aa: CASSPSGAKNIQYF
cdr3_nt: TGTGCCAGCAGCCCGAGTGGAGCCAAAAACATTCAGTACTTC
j_call: TRBJ2-4
clone_size: .
v_call: TRBV7-9
d_call: .

cdr3_aa: CARSLVWGSGTDTQYF
cdr3_nt: TGTGCCAGAAGCTTGGTTTGGGGGTCTGGCACAGATACGCAGTATTTT
j_call: TRBJ2-3
clone_size: .
v_call: TRBV5-3
d_call: .

cdr3_aa: CASSLSPSGSGELFF
cdr3_nt: TGTGCCAGCAGTTTATCCCCTAGCGGGTCCGGGGAGCTGTTTTTT
j_call: TRBJ2-2
clone_size: once
v_call: TRBV27
d_call: TRBD2

cdr3_aa: CASSVEGMEGNGYTF
cdr3_nt: TGTGCCAGCAGCGTAGAGGGGATGGAGGGCAATGGCTACACCTTC
j_call: TRBJ1-2
clone_size: .
v_call: TRBV9
d_call: .

cdr3_aa: CASSTVGGSKETQYF
cdr3_nt: TGTGCCAGCAGTACGGTCGGCGGAAGTAAAGAGACCCAGTACTTC
j_call: TRBJ2-5
clone_size: .
v_call: TRBV6-5
d_call: .

cdr3_aa: CASRAGQETQYF
cdr3_nt: TGTGCCAGCAGGGCGGGGCAAGAGACCCAGTACTTC
j_call: TRBJ2-5
clone_size: .
v_call: TRBV27
d_call: .

cdr3_aa: CASSMGQGSPQHF
cdr3_nt: TGTGCCAGTAGTATGGGACAGGGGTCGCCCCAGCATTTT
j_call: TRBJ1-5
clone_size: .
v_call: TRBV19
d_call: TRBD1

cdr3_aa: CASSPGTTKAFF
cdr3_nt: TGTGCCAGCAGCCCCGGGACAACGAAAGCTTTCTTT
j_call: TRBJ1-1
clone_size: .
v_call: TRBV11-1
d_call: .

cdr3_aa: CASSAVPGLAGRPDTQYF
cdr3_nt: TGCGCCAGCAGCGCGGTCCCGGGACTAGCGGGGAGGCCAGATACGCAGTATTTT
j_call: TRBJ2-3
clone_size: .
v_call: TRBV5-1
d_call: TRBD2

cdr3_aa: CASSLMANYGYTF
cdr3_nt: TGTGCCAGCAGCTTAATGGCAAACTATGGCTACACCTTC
j_call: TRBJ1-2
clone_size: .
v_call: TRBV7-2
d_call: .